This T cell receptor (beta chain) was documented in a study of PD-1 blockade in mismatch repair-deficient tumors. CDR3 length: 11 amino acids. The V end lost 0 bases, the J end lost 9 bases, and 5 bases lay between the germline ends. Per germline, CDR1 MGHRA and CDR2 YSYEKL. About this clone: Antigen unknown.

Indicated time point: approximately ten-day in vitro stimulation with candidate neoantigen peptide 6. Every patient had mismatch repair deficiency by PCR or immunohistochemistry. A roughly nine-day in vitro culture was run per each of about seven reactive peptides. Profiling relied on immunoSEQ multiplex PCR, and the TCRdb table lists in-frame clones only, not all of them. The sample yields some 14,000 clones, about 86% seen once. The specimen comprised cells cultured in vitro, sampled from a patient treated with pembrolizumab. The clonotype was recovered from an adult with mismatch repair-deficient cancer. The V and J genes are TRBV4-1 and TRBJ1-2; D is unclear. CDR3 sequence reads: CASSQDGRYTF. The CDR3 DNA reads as TGCGCCAGCAGCCAAGACGGTCGCTACACCTTC.